These 11 T cell receptor beta chains share one sample of origin, sequenced in a study of blood T cell repertoires in COVID-19. Data came from immunoSEQ multiplex PCR; TCRdb stores just in-frame clones and leaves some out. The sample has approximately 20,000 clones, approximately 85% seen once. Material: peripheral blood. These receptors came from a man at least 80 years old with acute or convalescent COVID-19.

V usage is TRBV28 and J usage is TRBJ1-6; TRBD1 matches at 8 bases. CDR1 and CDR2 (germline): MDHEN, SYDVKM. V was pared by 7 bases and J by 7 bases, with 6 bases of the junction left unmatched. The CDR3 has 14 amino acids. This CDR3 is CASNRRGPNSPLHF. Written as DNA, the CDR3 is TGTGCCAGCAACCGCAGGGGGCCAAATTCACCCCTCCACTTT.

The chain has TRBV24-1 and TRBJ2-7, with D unresolved. The V end lost 3 bases, the J end lost 13 bases, and 3 bases lay between the germline ends. Germline-derived CDR1 and CDR2 are KGHDR and SFDVKD. The CDR3 has 8 amino acids. The CDR3 protein is CATSDGYF. The CDR3 DNA reads TGTGCCACCAGTGATGGCTACTTC.

The chain recombines TRBV5-1 with TRBJ1-6, with 9 bases aligning to TRBD1. Germline CDR1 SGHRS, CDR2 YFSETQ. The CDR3 length is 16 residues. Trimming at V came to 6 bases and at J to 3 bases, leaving 7 bases not matched to a gene. CDR3 DNA sequence: TGCGCCAGCAAAGGGTCGGGACAGGGCTATAATTCACCCCTCCACTTT. Its translation: CASKGSGQGYNSPLHF.

V usage is TRBV28 and J usage is TRBJ2-2, with a weak D call TRBD1 (5 bases). This CDR3 contains 15 residues. V was trimmed by 1 base and J by 2 bases, leaving 8 bases between them. Germline V lookup: CDR1 MDHEN, CDR2 SYDVKM. The CDR3 sequence: CASSLYQGNTGELFF. The CDR3 nucleotides are TGTGCCAGCAGTTTATATCAGGGAAACACCGGGGAGCTGTTTTTT.

This clone has a handful of counts. J is TRBJ2-2 and V is TRBV6-1; weak D call: TRBD1 (5 bases). The CDR3 has 15 amino acids. Germline CDR1 reads MNHNS; CDR2 reads SASEGT. The V and J ends lost 3 bases and 4 bases respectively, with 12 bases between them. CDR3 residues: CASSESRVATGELFF. The CDR3 DNA is TGTGCCAGCAGTGAGAGCAGGGTAGCCACCGGGGAGCTGTTTTTT.

The sample holds a few counts of this clone. The V and J genes are TRBV7-2 and TRBJ1-5; 10 bases are shared with TRBD1. The germline gives CDR1 SGHTA, CDR2 FQGNSA. Trimming removed 4 bases from V and 3 bases from J; junction bases left unmatched: 3. There are 15 residues in the CDR3. The CDR3 is CASSYGTGVNQPQHF. As DNA, the CDR3 is TGTGCCAGCAGCTACGGGACAGGGGTCAATCAGCCCCAGCATTTT.

The chain links TRBV5-4 to TRBJ2-3; 11 bases are shared with TRBD2. CDR1 and CDR2 (germline): SGHNT, YYREEE (reference sequence). The CDR3 extends over 15 amino acids. Trimming cost V 4 bases and J 4 bases; bases outside gene matches: 5. The CDR3 protein is CASSQDSGGADTQYF. CDR3 nucleotides: TGTGCCAGCAGCCAGGATAGCGGGGGGGCAGATACGCAGTATTTT.

The chain has TRBV5-5 and TRBJ1-5; a possible D gene is TRBD1 (6 bases). Germline CDR1 SGHKS, CDR2 YYEKEE (reference sequence). The CDR3 spans 14 residues. V lost 2 bases and J 4 bases, leaving 10 bases between the germline ends. The CDR3 is CASSFGQGNQPQHF. The CDR3 coding sequence is TGTGCCAGCAGCTTTGGCCAGGGGAATCAGCCCCAGCATTTT.

The chain employs TRBV9 and TRBJ2-5; 8 nucleotides align to TRBD2. CDR1 and CDR2 from the germline V gene are SGDLS and YYNGEE. This CDR3 has 14 residues. V lost 4 bases to trimming and J lost 7 bases; unmatched junction nucleotides: 9. The chain's CDR3 is CASSRRGAAGTQYF. CDR3 sequence (DNA): TGTGCCAGCAGCAGGCGGGGGGCCGCGGGGACCCAGTACTTC.

The chain couples TRBV2 to TRBJ2-1; D perhaps matches TRBD1 (6 bases). This CDR3 has 15 residues. The V and J ends lost 7 bases and 0 bases respectively, with 13 bases between them. Germline V gene sequence: CDR1 SNHLY, CDR2 FYNNEI. CDR3 sequence reads: CASTSGTFSYNEQFF. The DNA for the CDR3 is TGTGCCAGCACCTCCGGGACATTCTCCTACAATGAGCAGTTCTTC.

This rearrangement joins TRBV19 to TRBJ2-5; D call uncertain. The CDR3 extends over 14 amino acids. Trimming stripped 4 bases from V and 2 bases from J, with 11 bases between. Germline CDR1 reads LNHDA; CDR2 reads SQIVND (reference sequence). The CDR3 DNA is TGTGCCAGTAGTACTCAGATGATGCAAGAGACCCAGTACTTC. Translation gives CASSTQMMQETQYF.